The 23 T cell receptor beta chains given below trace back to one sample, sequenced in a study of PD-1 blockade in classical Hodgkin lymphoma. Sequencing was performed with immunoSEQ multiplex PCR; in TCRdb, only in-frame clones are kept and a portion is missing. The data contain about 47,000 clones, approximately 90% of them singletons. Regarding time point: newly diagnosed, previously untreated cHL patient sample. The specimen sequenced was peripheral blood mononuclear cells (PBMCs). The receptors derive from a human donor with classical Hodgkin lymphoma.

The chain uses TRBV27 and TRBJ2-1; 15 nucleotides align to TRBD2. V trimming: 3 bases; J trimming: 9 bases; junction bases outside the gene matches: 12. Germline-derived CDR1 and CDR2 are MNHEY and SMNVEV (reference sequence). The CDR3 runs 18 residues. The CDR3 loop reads CASSLLRTGTSGGSEQFF. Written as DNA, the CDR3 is TGTGCCAGCAGTTTGCTCAGGACCGGGACTAGCGGGGGGAGTGAGCAGTTCTTC.

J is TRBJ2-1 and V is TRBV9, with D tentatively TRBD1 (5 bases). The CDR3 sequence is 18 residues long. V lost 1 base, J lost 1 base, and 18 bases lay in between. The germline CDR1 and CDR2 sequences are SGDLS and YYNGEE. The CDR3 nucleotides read TGTGCCAGCAGCGTACTGTCAAATTCAGGGCTTTCCTACAATGAGCAGTTCTTC. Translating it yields CASSVLSNSGLSYNEQFF. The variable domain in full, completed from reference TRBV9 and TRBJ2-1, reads DSGVTQTPKHLITATGQRVTLRCSPRSGDLSVYWYQQSLDQGLQFLIQYYNGEERAKGNILERFSAQQFPDLHSELNLSSLELGDSALYFCASSVLSNSGLSYNEQFFGPGTRLTVL.

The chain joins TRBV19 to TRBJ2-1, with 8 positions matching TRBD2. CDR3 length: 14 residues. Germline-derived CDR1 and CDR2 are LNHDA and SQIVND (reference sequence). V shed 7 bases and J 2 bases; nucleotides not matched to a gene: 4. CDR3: CASMVAGPYNEQFF. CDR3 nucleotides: TGTGCCAGTATGGTAGCGGGACCCTACAATGAGCAGTTCTTC. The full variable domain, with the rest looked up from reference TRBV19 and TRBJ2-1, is DGGITQSPKYLFRKEGQNVTLSCEQNLNHDAMYWYRQDPGQGLRLIYYSQIVNDFQKGDIAEGYSVSREKKESFPLTVTSAQKNPTAFYLCASMVAGPYNEQFFGPGTRLTVL.

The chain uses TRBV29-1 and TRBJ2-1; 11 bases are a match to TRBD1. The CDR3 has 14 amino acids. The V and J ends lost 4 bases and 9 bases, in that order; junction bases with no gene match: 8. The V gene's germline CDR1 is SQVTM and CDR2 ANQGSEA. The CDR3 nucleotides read TGCAGCGTTGGGCCGGGACAGGGGGTCGGTGAGCAGTTCTTC. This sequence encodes CSVGPGQGVGEQFF.

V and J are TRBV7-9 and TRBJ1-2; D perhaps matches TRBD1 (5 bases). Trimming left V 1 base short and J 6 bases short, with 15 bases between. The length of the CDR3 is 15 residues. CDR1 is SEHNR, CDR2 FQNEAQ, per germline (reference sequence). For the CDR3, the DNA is TGTGCCAGCAGCTTAGAGGGGACGCCGATTGATGGCTACACCTTC. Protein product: CASSLEGTPIDGYTF. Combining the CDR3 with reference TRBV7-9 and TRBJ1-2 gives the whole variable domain DTGVSQNPRHKITKRGQNVTFRCDPISEHNRLYWYRQTLGQGPEFLTYFQNEAQLEKSRLLSDRFSAERPKGSFSTLEIQRTEQGDSAMYLCASSLEGTPIDGYTFGSGTRLTVV.

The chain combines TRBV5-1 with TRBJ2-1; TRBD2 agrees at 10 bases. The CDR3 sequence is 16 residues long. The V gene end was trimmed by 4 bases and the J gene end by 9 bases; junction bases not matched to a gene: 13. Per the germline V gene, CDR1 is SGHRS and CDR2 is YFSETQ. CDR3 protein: CASSAWASSGSGEQFF. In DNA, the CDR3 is TGCGCCAGCAGCGCTTGGGCTTCTAGCGGGAGTGGTGAGCAGTTCTTC.

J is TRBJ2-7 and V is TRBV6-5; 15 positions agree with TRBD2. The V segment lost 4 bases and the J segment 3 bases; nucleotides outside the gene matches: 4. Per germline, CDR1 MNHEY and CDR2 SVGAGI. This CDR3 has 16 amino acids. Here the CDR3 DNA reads TGTGCCAGCAGTTCGGGACTAGCGGGGGGCTACTACGAGCAGTACTTC. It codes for CASSSGLAGGYYEQYF.

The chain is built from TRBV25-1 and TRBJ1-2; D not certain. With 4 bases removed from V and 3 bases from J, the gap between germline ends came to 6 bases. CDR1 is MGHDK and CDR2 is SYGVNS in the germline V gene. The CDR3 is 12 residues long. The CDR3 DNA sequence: TGTGCCAGCAGTGTCAGCGACTATGGCTACACCTTC. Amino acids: CASSVSDYGYTF.

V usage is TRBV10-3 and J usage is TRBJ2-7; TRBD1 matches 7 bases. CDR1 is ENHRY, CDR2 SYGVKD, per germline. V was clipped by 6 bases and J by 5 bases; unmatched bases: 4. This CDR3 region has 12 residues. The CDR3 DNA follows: TGTGCCATCAGCAACACAGGGGACGAGCAGTACGTC. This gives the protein CAISNTGDEQYV.

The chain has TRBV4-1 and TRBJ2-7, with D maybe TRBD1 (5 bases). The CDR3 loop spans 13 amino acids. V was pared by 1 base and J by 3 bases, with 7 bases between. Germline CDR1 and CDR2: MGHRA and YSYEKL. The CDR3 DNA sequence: TGCGCCAGCAGCCAAGGACAGCGCTACGAGCAGTACTTC. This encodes CASSQGQRYEQYF.

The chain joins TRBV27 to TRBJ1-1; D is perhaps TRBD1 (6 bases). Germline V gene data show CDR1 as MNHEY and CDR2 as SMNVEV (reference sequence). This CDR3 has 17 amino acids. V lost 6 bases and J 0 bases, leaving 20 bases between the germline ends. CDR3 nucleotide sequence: TGTGCCAGCAGACCCCTAGGGGGGGTTGGGATGAACACTGAAGCTTTCTTT. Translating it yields CASRPLGGVGMNTEAFF.

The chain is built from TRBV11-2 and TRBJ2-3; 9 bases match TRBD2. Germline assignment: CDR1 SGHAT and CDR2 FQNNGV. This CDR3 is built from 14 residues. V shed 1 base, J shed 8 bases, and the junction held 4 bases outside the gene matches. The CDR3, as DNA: TGTGCCAGCAGCTTAGTAGCGGGAGAGCGTACGCAGTATTTT. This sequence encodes CASSLVAGERTQYF. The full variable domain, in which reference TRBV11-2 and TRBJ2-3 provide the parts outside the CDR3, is EAGVAQSPRYKIIEKRQSVAFWCNPISGHATLYWYQQILGQGPKLLIQFQNNGVVDDSQLPKDRFSAERLKGVDSTLKIQPAKLEDSAVYLCASSLVAGERTQYFGPGTRLTVL.

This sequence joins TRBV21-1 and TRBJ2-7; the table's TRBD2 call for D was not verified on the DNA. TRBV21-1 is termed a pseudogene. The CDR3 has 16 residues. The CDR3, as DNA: TGTGCCAGCAGCAATTCCTGTTCCGGGAGTCTGAACGAGCAGTACGTC. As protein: CASSNSCSGSLNEQYV.

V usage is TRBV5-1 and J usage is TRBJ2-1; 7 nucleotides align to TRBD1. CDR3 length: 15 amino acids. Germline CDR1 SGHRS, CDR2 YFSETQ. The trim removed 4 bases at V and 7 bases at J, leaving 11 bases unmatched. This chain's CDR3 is CASSPQGSGQNEQFF. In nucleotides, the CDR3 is TGCGCCAGCAGCCCACAGGGGAGCGGCCAAAATGAGCAGTTCTTC.

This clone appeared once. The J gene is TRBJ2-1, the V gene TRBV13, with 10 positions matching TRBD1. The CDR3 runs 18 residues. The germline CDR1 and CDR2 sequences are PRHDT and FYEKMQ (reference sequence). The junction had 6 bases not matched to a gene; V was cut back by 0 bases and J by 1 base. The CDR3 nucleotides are TGTGCCAGCAGCTTAGGCCTTGGGGGACAGGGGTCCTACAATGAGCAGTTCTTC. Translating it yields CASSLGLGGQGSYNEQFF.

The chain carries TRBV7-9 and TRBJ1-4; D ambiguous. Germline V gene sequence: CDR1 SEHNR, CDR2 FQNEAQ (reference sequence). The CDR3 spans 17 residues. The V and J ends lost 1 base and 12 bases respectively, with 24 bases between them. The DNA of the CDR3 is TGTGCCAGCAGCTTAGTAACGGGCGCGCTCCCACAAGAACAACTGTTTTTT. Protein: CASSLVTGALPQEQLFF.

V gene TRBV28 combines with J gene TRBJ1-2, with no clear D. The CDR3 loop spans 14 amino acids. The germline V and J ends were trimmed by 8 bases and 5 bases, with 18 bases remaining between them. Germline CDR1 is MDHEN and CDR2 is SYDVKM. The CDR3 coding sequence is TGTGCCAGCCGCGTAGCCCAGGACCGATATGGCTACACCTTC. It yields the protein CASRVAQDRYGYTF.

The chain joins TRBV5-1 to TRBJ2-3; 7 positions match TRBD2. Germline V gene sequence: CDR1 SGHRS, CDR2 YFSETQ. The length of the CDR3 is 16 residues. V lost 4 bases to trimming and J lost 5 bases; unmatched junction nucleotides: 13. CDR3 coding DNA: TGCGCCAGCAGCCTTGCCCGAGGCGGGAGTAGAGATACGCAGTATTTT. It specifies CASSLARGGSRDTQYF. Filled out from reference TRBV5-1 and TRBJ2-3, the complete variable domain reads KAGVTQTPRYLIKTRGQQVTLSCSPISGHRSVSWYQQTPGQGLQFLFEYFSETQRNKGNFPGRFSGRQFSNSRSEMNVSTLELGDSALYLCASSLARGGSRDTQYFGPGTRLTVL.

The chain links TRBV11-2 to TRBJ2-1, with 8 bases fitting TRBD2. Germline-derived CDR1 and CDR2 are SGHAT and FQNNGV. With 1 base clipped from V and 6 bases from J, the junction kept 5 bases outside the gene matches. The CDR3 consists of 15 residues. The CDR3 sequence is CASSLAGGPSNEQFF. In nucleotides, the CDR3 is TGTGCCAGCAGCTTAGCGGGAGGGCCTTCCAATGAGCAGTTCTTC.

The CDR3 reads CASLRRGTHQPQHF. CDR3 coding DNA: TGTGCCAGCCTAAGGAGGGGGACGCATCAGCCCCAGCATTTT. V is TRBV6-5 and J is TRBJ1-5; D perhaps matches TRBD1 (6 bases). Germline loops: CDR1 MNHEY, CDR2 SVGAGI. The CDR3 sequence is 14 residues long. V shed 8 bases and J shed 5 bases, with 16 bases lying between them.

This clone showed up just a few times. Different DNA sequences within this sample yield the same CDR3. The CDR3 DNA sequence: TGCAGCGTGGATACAGATACGCAGTATTTT. This codes for CSVDTDTQYF. V and J are TRBV29-1 and TRBJ2-3, with D uncertain. CDR3 length: 10 residues. Germline V gene sequence: CDR1 SQVTM, CDR2 ANQGSEA. V was cut by 6 bases and J by 3 bases, with 4 bases left in between.

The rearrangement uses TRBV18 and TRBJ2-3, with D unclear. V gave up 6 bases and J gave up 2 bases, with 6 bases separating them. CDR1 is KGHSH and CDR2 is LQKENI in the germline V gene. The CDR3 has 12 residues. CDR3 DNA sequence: TGTGCCAGCTCTCCTGACACAGATACGCAGTATTTT. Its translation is CASSPDTDTQYF.

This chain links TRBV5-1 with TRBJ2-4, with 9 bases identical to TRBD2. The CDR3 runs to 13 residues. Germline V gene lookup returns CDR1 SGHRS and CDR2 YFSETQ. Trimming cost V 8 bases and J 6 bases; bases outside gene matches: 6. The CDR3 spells CARIAGERNIQYF. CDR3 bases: TGCGCCAGGATAGCGGGAGAAAGAAACATTCAGTACTTC.